The 15 T cell receptor beta chains listed next were all sequenced from one sample in a study of T and B cells in COVID-19 patients. TRB was amplified from around 250-500 ng of blood genomic DNA. TRB rearrangements were amplified by multiplex PCR with BIOMED2 TRB-A/B primers. MiXCR was run by TCRdb on the multiplex PCR reads, yielding one entry per CDR3 protein. The table records approximately 3,800 distinct CDR3 sequences, about 24% of them present only once. The sample comprised blood. These receptors all come from a human donor with active COVID-19.

By its share, this clonotype is large. The rearrangement joins TRBV19 to TRBJ2-1; 9 nucleotides line up with TRBD2. The germline V gene has CDR1 LNHDA and CDR2 SQIVND (reference sequence). The V segment lost 5 bases and the J segment 5 bases; nucleotides outside the gene matches: 7. This CDR3 is built from 15 residues. The CDR3 DNA follows: TGTGCCAGTAGTGCGATTAGCGGGGGAGACAATGAGCAGTTCTTC. Translation: CASSAISGGDNEQFF.

This clonotype has only a few counts. J is TRBJ1-2 and V is TRBV10-3, with 12 bases lining up with TRBD1. The CDR3 has 17 residues. Germline CDR1 reads ENHRY; CDR2 reads SYGVKD. The trim removed 6 bases at V and 0 bases at J, leaving 8 bases unmatched. The CDR3 sequence: CAIRGTGGARANYGYTF. The CDR3 region has the DNA TGTGCCATCAGGGGGACAGGGGGCGCGAGGGCTAACTATGGCTACACCTTC.

By share, this clonotype counts as medium-sized. The chain is built from TRBV19 and TRBJ1-5; D may be TRBD1 (6 bases). Germline CDR1 LNHDA, CDR2 SQIVND (reference sequence). This CDR3 is built from 12 residues. V shed 11 bases and J shed 4 bases, with 12 bases lying between them. The CDR3 DNA reads as TGTGCCGGGGGGCCGTGGAATCAGCCCCAGCATTTT. It encodes CAGGPWNQPQHF.

The V and J genes are TRBV6-5 and TRBJ2-7; 9 nucleotides align to TRBD1. Germline V gene sequence: CDR1 MNHEY, CDR2 SVGAGI. This CDR3 comprises 16 residues. V was clipped by 2 bases and J by 2 bases; unmatched bases: 7. The CDR3 spells CASSYGGQGSAYEQYF. CDR3 coding DNA: TGTGCCAGCAGTTACGGGGGACAGGGTTCGGCCTACGAGCAGTACTTC.

This clonotype is labeled as medium-sized. V and J are TRBV6-1 and TRBJ1-3; D unresolved. This CDR3 spans 12 amino acids. Trimming cost V 5 bases and J 3 bases, with 5 bases left between them. Germline V gives CDR1 MNHNS, CDR2 SASEGT. The CDR3 region is CASSSDGNTIYF. In DNA form, the CDR3 reads TGTGCCAGCAGTTCGGATGGAAACACCATATATTTT.

This clonotype counts as medium-sized. This rearrangement joins TRBV6-1 to TRBJ2-7, with D unclear. CDR1 MNHNS and CDR2 SASEGT come from the germline V gene. The ends were cut back, 9 bases at V and 2 bases at J, with 17 bases in the middle. The CDR3 sequence is 14 residues long. The CDR3 coding sequence is TGTGCCAGTGTAGGGCTAAGGAATCCCTACGAGCAGTACTTC. This sequence encodes CASVGLRNPYEQYF.

This clonotype is judged medium-sized (0.01 to 0.1%). The genes are TRBV27 and TRBJ2-1, with D hard to call. This CDR3 is built from 14 residues. Trimming took off 0 bases at V and 8 bases at J, with 11 bases between the two ends. Germline-derived CDR1 and CDR2 are MNHEY and SMNVEV (reference sequence). This CDR3 is CASSLSATFDEQFF. The CDR3 coding sequence is TGTGCCAGCAGTTTATCTGCCACCTTCGATGAGCAGTTCTTC.

A single count supports this clonotype. V and J are TRBV11-3 and TRBJ1-2; possible D gene TRBD1, 5 bases. Trimming stripped 3 bases from V and 4 bases from J, with 15 bases between. This CDR3 is built from 15 residues. Germline V gene lookup returns CDR1 SGHNT and CDR2 YENEEA. CDR3 nucleotide sequence: TGTGCCAGCAGCTTTAACAGGTCCCCTACCTATGGCTACACCTTC. Translating gives CASSFNRSPTYGYTF.

This clonotype was picked up a small number of times. The chain uses TRBV6-5 and TRBJ1-1; 8 nucleotides agree with TRBD1. With V trimmed by 5 bases and J by 4 bases, 12 bases remained unmatched. This CDR3 is built from 16 residues. Germline V gives CDR1 MNHEY, CDR2 SVGAGI. The CDR3 DNA reads TGTGCCAGCAGTAACGGACAGGGAGGGGGGAGCACTGAAGCTTTCTTT. Its translation: CASSNGQGGGSTEAFF.

By sample fraction, this clonotype is medium-sized. The chain couples TRBV7-9 to TRBJ2-3; no clear D. Germline V gives CDR1 SEHNR, CDR2 FQNEAQ (reference sequence). The V and J ends lost 5 bases and 0 bases respectively, with 6 bases between them. This CDR3 comprises 13 residues. The CDR3: CASSTLSTDTQYF. CDR3 in DNA: TGTGCCAGCAGCACCCTTAGCACAGATACGCAGTATTTT.

The V gene is TRBV20-1, the J gene TRBJ2-5; 10 bases align to TRBD2. The germline V gene has CDR1 DFQATT and CDR2 SNEGSKA (reference sequence). The CDR3 consists of 15 residues. J gave up 0 bases and V 5 bases, and 6 bases lay outside the gene matches. The CDR3 is CSAGLAGGDQETQYF. CDR3 in DNA: TGCAGTGCTGGCTTAGCGGGGGGCGACCAAGAGACCCAGTACTTC.

The chain employs TRBV6-5 and TRBJ2-7; 9 positions match TRBD1. Germline CDR1 reads MNHEY; CDR2 reads SVGAGI. This CDR3 region has 16 residues. The ends lost 2 bases at V and 2 bases at J; junction bases unmatched: 7. CDR3 sequence (DNA): TGTGCCAGCAGTTACCAGGGACAGGGTTCGGCCTACGAGCAGTACTTC. Amino acid sequence: CASSYQGQGSAYEQYF.

This clonotype rates as medium-sized (0.01 to 0.1%). The chain carries TRBV19 and TRBJ1-2; 9 nucleotides line up with TRBD1. The junction had 2 bases not matched to a gene; V was cut back by 6 bases and J by 0 bases. Per the germline V gene, CDR1 is LNHDA and CDR2 is SQIVND (reference sequence). There are 14 residues in the CDR3. CDR3 in amino acids: CASRDRGTNYGYTF. CDR3 nucleotide sequence: TGTGCCAGTAGGGACAGGGGAACTAACTATGGCTACACCTTC.

This clonotype rates as medium-sized. J is TRBJ2-3 and V is TRBV7-2, with D tentatively TRBD1 (6 bases). The V gene lost 5 bases and the J gene lost 2 bases, with 14 bases spanning the gap. The CDR3 has 15 amino acids. Per germline, CDR1 SGHTA and CDR2 FQGNSA. The CDR3 nucleotides are TGTGCCAGCAGCCCACAGGGTCCACCCACAGATACGCAGTATTTT. Its protein is CASSPQGPPTDTQYF.

By frequency in the sample, this clonotype is medium-sized (0.01 to 0.1%). The J gene is TRBJ1-1, the V gene TRBV6-1, with D hard to call. Germline CDR1 MNHNS, CDR2 SASEGT. Trimming removed 1 base from V and 5 bases from J, with 11 bases in between. This CDR3 spans 14 amino acids. The CDR3 loop is CASSEGRRETEAFF. The CDR3 region has the DNA TGTGCCAGCAGTGAAGGCCGCCGAGAAACTGAAGCTTTCTTT.